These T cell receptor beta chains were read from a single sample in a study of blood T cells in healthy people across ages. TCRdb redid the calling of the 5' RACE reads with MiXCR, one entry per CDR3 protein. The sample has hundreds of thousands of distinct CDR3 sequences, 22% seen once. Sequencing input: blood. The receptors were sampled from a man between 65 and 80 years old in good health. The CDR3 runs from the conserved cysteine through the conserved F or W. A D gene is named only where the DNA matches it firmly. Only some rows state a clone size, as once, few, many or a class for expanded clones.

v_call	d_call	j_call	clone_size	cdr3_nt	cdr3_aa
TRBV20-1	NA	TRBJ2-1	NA	TGCAGTGCTAGCATAGTGGGGGAGCAGTTCTTC	CSASIVGEQFF
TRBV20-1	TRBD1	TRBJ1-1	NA	TGCAGTGCTAGAGGAACCGGGACAGGGAGGAACACTGAAGCTTTCTTT	CSARGTGTGRNTEAFF
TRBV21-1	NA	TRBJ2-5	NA	TGTGCCAGGCCCCCTGACCGGGACTACCAAGAGACCCAGTACTTC	CARPPDRDYQETQYF
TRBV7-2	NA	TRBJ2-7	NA	TGCGCCAGCGCCCCGGCGCAGGGAAGATACGAGCAGTACTTC	CASAPAQGRYEQYF
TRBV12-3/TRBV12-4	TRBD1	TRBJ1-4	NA	TGTGCCAGCAGTTTAGGGGAGGGGGCGACTGAAAAACTGTTTTTT	CASSLGEGATEKLFF
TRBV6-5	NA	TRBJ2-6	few	TGTGCCAGCAGTCCCCAGCAAGACTCTGGGGCCAACGTCCTGACTTTC	CASSPQQDSGANVLTF
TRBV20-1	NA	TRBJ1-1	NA	TGCAGTGCTAGAGATGAGGGGACAAGGAACACTGAAGCTTTCTTT	CSARDEGTRNTEAFF
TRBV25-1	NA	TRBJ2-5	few	TGTGCCAGCAGGGGGTCGGGGGTAGAGACCCAGTACTTC	CASRGSGVETQYF
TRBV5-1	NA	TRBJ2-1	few	TGCGCCAGCAGCTTGAGAGGTTCGGCAGGGAGCCGGAATGAGCAGTTCTTC	CASSLRGSAGSRNEQFF
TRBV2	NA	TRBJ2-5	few	TGTGCCAGCAGTGATTACGCCTCAGAGACCCAGTACTTC	CASSDYASETQYF
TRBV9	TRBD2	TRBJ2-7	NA	TGTGCCAGCAGCGTAGGGCTAGCGGGGGGGACCTACGAGCAGTACTTC	CASSVGLAGGTYEQYF
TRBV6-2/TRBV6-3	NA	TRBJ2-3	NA	TGTGCCAGCAGGCATCTAACAGATACGCAGTATTTT	CASRHLTDTQYF
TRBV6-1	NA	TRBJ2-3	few	TGTGCCAGCAGAGAGTCGACGCAGTATTTT	CASRESTQYF
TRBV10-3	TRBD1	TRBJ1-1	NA	TGTGCCATCAGCCCGGGACAGGGTAACACTGAAGCTTTCTTT	CAISPGQGNTEAFF
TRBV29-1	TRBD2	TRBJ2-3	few	TGCAGCGTTGAATCCCCGGGGGGGAACACAGATACGCAGTATTTT	CSVESPGGNTDTQYF
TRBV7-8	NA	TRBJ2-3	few	TGTGCCAGCAGTTCCCCAGGGGCAGATACGCAGTATTTT	CASSSPGADTQYF
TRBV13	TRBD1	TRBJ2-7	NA	TGTGCCAGCAGCTTAAGATACTATGGGGACAGGGGAAGCGAGCAGTACTTC	CASSLRYYGDRGSEQYF
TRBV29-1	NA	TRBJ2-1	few	TGCAGCGTTCGATTGTTGGCAGGTCCACTCTCCTACAATGAGCAGTTCTTC	CSVRLLAGPLSYNEQFF
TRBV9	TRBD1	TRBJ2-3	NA	TGTGCCAGCAGCGTATTCCTGGGACAGGGTAATACGCAGTATTTT	CASSVFLGQGNTQYF
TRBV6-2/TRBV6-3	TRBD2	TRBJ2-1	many	TGTGCCAGCAGATTCCAAACTACTAGCGCCGGCAATGAGCAGTTCTTC	CASRFQTTSAGNEQFF
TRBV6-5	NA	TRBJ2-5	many	TGTGCCAGCAGCCTCGACTGGCAAGAGACCCAGTACTTC	CASSLDWQETQYF
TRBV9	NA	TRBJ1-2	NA	TGTGCCAGCAGCGTAGCGGGTCATGGCTACACCTTC	CASSVAGHGYTF
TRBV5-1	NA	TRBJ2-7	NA	TGCGCCAGCAGTCGCTCAGGGGGGATCGTGTCCTACGAGCAGTACTTC	CASSRSGGIVSYEQYF
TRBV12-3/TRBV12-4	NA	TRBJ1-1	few	TGTGCCAGCAGTCCGAGGGGAAGGGGAGCTTTCTTT	CASSPRGRGAFF
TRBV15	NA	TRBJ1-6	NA	TGTGCCACCAGCAGCCTACAGAATTCACCCCTCCACTTT	CATSSLQNSPLHF
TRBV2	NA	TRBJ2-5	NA	TGTGCCAGCAGTGAGGCGGGGACTTTACAAGAGACCCAGTACTTC	CASSEAGTLQETQYF
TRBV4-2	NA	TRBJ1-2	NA	TGTGCCAGCAGCCAAGAACCACAGGCTAACTATGGCTACACCTTC	CASSQEPQANYGYTF
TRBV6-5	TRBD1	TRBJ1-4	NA	TGTGCCAGCAGTTCCCTCCTCCGGGACAGCAACGAAAAACTGTTTTTT	CASSSLLRDSNEKLFF
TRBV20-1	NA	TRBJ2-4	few	TGCAGTGCCCTGGACTCCCTAGCCAAAAACATTCAGTACTTC	CSALDSLAKNIQYF
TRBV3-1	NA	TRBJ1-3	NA	TGTGCCAGCAGCCCGACCCAGGGGAACACCATATATTTT	CASSPTQGNTIYF
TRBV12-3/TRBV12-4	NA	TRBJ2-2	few	TGTGCCAGCAGTTCCCAGGACCGATCGAACACCGGGGAGCTGTTTTTT	CASSSQDRSNTGELFF
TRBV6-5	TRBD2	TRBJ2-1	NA	TGTGCCAGCAGCGCGGGGGGCCGTATCAGCAATGAGCAGTTCTTC	CASSAGGRISNEQFF
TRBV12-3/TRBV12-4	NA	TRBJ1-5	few	TGTGCCAGCAGTTACCGGGGGGGGGATCTGAATTTT	CASSYRGGDLNF
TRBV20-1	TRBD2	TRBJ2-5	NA	TGCAGTGCTAGGAGTGGACTAGCGGAACTTCAAGAGACCCAGTACTTC	CSARSGLAELQETQYF
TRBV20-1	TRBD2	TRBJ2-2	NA	TGCAGTGCTCTCAGGGCAGCGGGGGACATCGCGAACACCGGGGAGCTGTTTTTT	CSALRAAGDIANTGELFF
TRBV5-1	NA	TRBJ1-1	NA	TGCGCCAGTAGCATCTGGGGCGCTGAAGCTTTCTTT	CASSIWGAEAFF
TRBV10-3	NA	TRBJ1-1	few	TGTGCCACCGGAGGGGGTGGGTTGAACACTGAAGCTTTCTTT	CATGGGGLNTEAFF
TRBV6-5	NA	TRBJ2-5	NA	TGTGCCAGCAGCAAAGATGGACGAGGCAAGTTCTTC	CASSKDGRGKFF
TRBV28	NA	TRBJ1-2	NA	TGTGCCAGCGTGGGGGGGAGGGCCTATGGCTACACCTTC	CASVGGRAYGYTF
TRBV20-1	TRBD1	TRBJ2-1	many	TGCAGTGCTAGGGAGACAGGGTCTTGGAATGAGCAGTTCTTC	CSARETGSWNEQFF
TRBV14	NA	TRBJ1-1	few	TGTGCCAGCAGCCAAGCCGGAGCTGGGACAAAAGCTTTCTTT	CASSQAGAGTKAFF
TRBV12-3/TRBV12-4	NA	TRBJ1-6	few	TGTGCCAGCAGTTTAGCAGTTTATAATTCACCCCTCCACTTT	CASSLAVYNSPLHF